These 30 T cell receptor beta chains originate from one sample sequenced in a study of cytotoxic CD8 clonotypes in ibrutinib-treated CLL. Assay: immunoSEQ multiplex PCR; the TCRdb copy retains only in-frame clones and omits some. The sample has about 310,000 clones, about 80% seen once. The source material was PBMCs, sampled before ibrutinib treatment. The origin of the receptors is a human donor with chronic lymphocytic leukemia.

The chain employs TRBV2 and TRBJ1-4, with 7 bases that match TRBD1. Losses at the gene ends were 10 bases for V and 6 bases for J; bases not matched to a gene: 8. Germline CDR1 and CDR2: SNHLY and FYNNEI. The CDR3 is 13 amino acids. The CDR3 DNA reads TGTGCCACCAACAGGGGAAGAGATGAAAAACTGTTTTTT. Translation: CATNRGRDEKLFF.

The sample holds one count of this clone. The chain is built from TRBV5-3 and TRBJ2-3; TRBD2 aligns across 9 bases. TRBV5-3 is an ORF for which the function is uncertain. Trimming cost V 8 bases and J 0 bases; bases outside gene matches: 4. The CDR3 contains 14 residues. CDR3 amino acids: CARGTSKSTDTQYF. The DNA of the CDR3 is TGTGCCAGGGGGACTAGCAAGAGCACAGATACGCAGTATTTT.

In its sample, this clone was seen once. The chain couples TRBV5-4 to TRBJ2-7, with TRBD1 identical over 8 bases. J was trimmed by 0 bases and V by 3 bases; bases with no gene match: 8. Germline assignment: CDR1 SGHNT and CDR2 YYREEE (reference sequence). This CDR3 has 16 amino acids. The CDR3 reads CASSSTGTGSSYEQYF. In DNA, the CDR3 is TGTGCCAGCAGCTCCACCGGGACAGGTAGCTCCTACGAGCAGTACTTC.

The V and J genes are TRBV30 and TRBJ2-1; maybe TRBD2 (5 bases). Trimming cost V 2 bases and J 8 bases, with 13 bases left between them. CDR1 and CDR2 (germline): GTSNPN, SVGIG (reference sequence). This CDR3 is 13 amino acids long. Here the CDR3 DNA reads TGTGCCTGGAGTCAAAATAACGGGGATGAGCAGTTCTTC. Amino acid sequence: CAWSQNNGDEQFF.

The CDR3 DNA reads TGTGCCAGCAGCTTGCCGGGACAGGGGGCGAACTATGGCTACACCTTC. It translates to CASSLPGQGANYGYTF. The chain joins TRBV5-4 to TRBJ1-2, with TRBD1 matching 12 bases. CDR1 is SGHNT, CDR2 YYREEE, per germline (reference sequence). The CDR3 runs to 16 residues. Trimming cost V 1 base and J 2 bases; bases outside gene matches: 3.

A note on this clone: The identical CDR3 is also encoded by other nucleotide sequences in the sample. V and J are TRBV11-2 and TRBJ2-1; D is undetermined. The CDR3 is 12 amino acids. Germline assignment: CDR1 SGHAT and CDR2 FQNNGV. Trimming left V 1 base short and J 4 bases short, with 2 bases between. The CDR3 coding sequence is TGTGCCAGCAGCTTAGGATACAATGAGCAGTTCTTC. This encodes CASSLGYNEQFF.

This chain connects TRBV7-2 to TRBJ2-3; maybe TRBD1 (5 bases). Trimming took off 4 bases at V and 2 bases at J, with 13 bases between the two ends. Germline CDR1 reads SGHTA; CDR2 reads FQGNSA. This CDR3 region has 15 residues. CDR3 DNA: TGTGCCAGCAGCTGGTGGGGCAGGAACACAGATACGCAGTATTTT. Encoded protein: CASSWWGRNTDTQYF.

A few counts support this clone. This chain connects TRBV6-5 to TRBJ1-1; D is possibly TRBD1 (5 bases). CDR1 is MNHEY, CDR2 SVGAGI, per germline. The V gene lost 6 bases and the J gene lost 0 bases, with 8 bases spanning the gap. The CDR3 contains 13 residues. In DNA, the CDR3 is TGTGCCAGCAGAAGACAGATGAACACTGAAGCTTTCTTT. It translates to CASRRQMNTEAFF.

The V call is TRBV19, the J call TRBJ1-2; D ambiguous. Germline V lookup: CDR1 LNHDA, CDR2 SQIVND (reference sequence). V was pared by 5 bases and J by 7 bases, with 11 bases between. There are 12 residues in the CDR3. CDR3 sequence reads: CASSSRASGYTF. In nucleotides, the CDR3 is TGTGCCAGTAGTTCCCGGGCTTCTGGCTACACCTTC.

The V gene is TRBV12-5, the J gene TRBJ2-7; a weak D match, TRBD1 (5 bases). Germline CDR1 and CDR2: LGHNT and FRNRAP. Deletions cut 7 bases from V and 0 bases from J, with 10 bases between. The CDR3 runs 13 residues. DNA of the CDR3: TGTGCTAGTGCCCCAGACAGCTCCTACGAGCAGTACTTC. Amino acid sequence: CASAPDSSYEQYF.

The chain joins TRBV4-2 to TRBJ2-7, with D possibly being TRBD1 or TRBD2 (5 bases each). This CDR3 has 15 residues. The germline V gene has CDR1 LGHNA and CDR2 YNFKEQ. V shed 3 bases and J shed 0 bases, with 12 bases lying between them. The CDR3 reads CASSQRGSNSYEQYF. The CDR3 bases are TGTGCCAGCAGCCAGAGGGGATCAAACTCCTACGAGCAGTACTTC.

The CDR3 loop reads CASSITSGSFVLSFHEQYF. DNA for the CDR3: TGTGCCAGTAGTATAACTAGCGGGAGTTTCGTTCTGTCTTTTCACGAGCAGTACTTC. V gene TRBV19 combines with J gene TRBJ2-7, with 11 nucleotides matching TRBD2. The J segment lost 5 bases and the V segment lost 2 bases, leaving 17 bases of the junction unmatched. The CDR3 totals 19 residues. CDR1 is LNHDA, CDR2 SQIVND, per germline (reference sequence).

This clone was observed a few times. The V call is TRBV7-2, the J call TRBJ2-7, with 8 bases that match TRBD2. The CDR3 loop spans 16 amino acids. Germline CDR1 and CDR2: SGHTA and FQGNSA. Trimming cost V 7 bases and J 2 bases; bases outside gene matches: 13. The CDR3: CASTRPRAGAPYEQYF. In DNA form, the CDR3 reads TGTGCCAGCACCCGACCAAGAGCGGGAGCCCCCTACGAGCAGTACTTC.

This clone was observed a handful of times. This chain uses TRBV5-8 with TRBJ1-2; D gene ambiguous. Germline lookup yields CDR1 SGHTS and CDR2 YDEGEE. V gave up 2 bases and J gave up 5 bases, with 13 bases separating them. The CDR3 is 14 residues long. CDR3 loop: CASSFEVETYGYTF. Here the CDR3 DNA reads TGTGCCAGCAGCTTCGAGGTAGAAACTTATGGCTACACCTTC.

The chain links TRBV7-2 to TRBJ2-3; 10 nucleotides match TRBD2. CDR1 is SGHTA, CDR2 FQGNSA, per germline. The CDR3 covers 15 residues. Trimming took 6 bases from V and 5 from J; bases not matched to a gene: 8. The CDR3 loop is CASSKAGGSIDTQYF. The CDR3 bases are TGTGCCAGCAGTAAAGCGGGAGGGAGTATAGATACGCAGTATTTT.

This chain joins TRBV9 and TRBJ2-7; 11 bases map to TRBD1. Looked up from germline, CDR1 is SGDLS and CDR2 is YYNGEE. The CDR3 is made up of 15 amino acids. The junction had 2 bases not matched to a gene; V was cut back by 0 bases and J by 3 bases. The CDR3 nucleotides are TGTGCCAGCAGCGTAGGGGACAGGGGGTTCTACGAGCAGTACTTC. Protein sequence: CASSVGDRGFYEQYF.

The rearrangement links TRBV30 to TRBJ1-4; no clear D. Trimming removed 4 bases from V and 8 bases from J, with 11 bases in between. The CDR3 is 12 residues long. Per the germline V gene, CDR1 is GTSNPN and CDR2 is SVGIG (reference sequence). CDR3 nucleotides: TGTGCCTGGAATCCCGGTCGGGAAAAACTGTTTTTT. Translated: CAWNPGREKLFF.

The CDR3: CASSLPGGEAFF. CDR3 DNA sequence: TGTGCCAGCAGCTTGCCCGGGGGCGAAGCTTTCTTT. The chain recombines TRBV5-4 with TRBJ1-1, with D perhaps TRBD1 (6 bases). Germline CDR1 SGHNT, CDR2 YYREEE (reference sequence). Trimming removed 1 base from V and 8 bases from J, with 9 bases in between. The CDR3 length is 12 residues.

The V and J genes are TRBV7-8 and TRBJ2-3, with TRBD2 as a possible D gene (5 bases). CDR1 SGHVS and CDR2 FQNEAQ come from the germline V gene. CDR3 length equals 15 residues. The V end was cut by 1 base, the J end by 4 bases, with 12 bases between. The CDR3 loop is CASSLGVGIADTQYF. The CDR3 nucleotides are TGTGCCAGCAGCTTAGGAGTCGGGATCGCAGATACGCAGTATTTT.

The chain is built from TRBV9 and TRBJ2-7; 12 nucleotides agree with TRBD2. Germline V gene lookup returns CDR1 SGDLS and CDR2 YYNGEE. The CDR3 covers 21 residues. After removal of 0 bases from V and 0 bases from J, the junction contained 16 bases not matched to a gene. CDR3 region: CASSVDALAGGKMGSSYEQYF. The CDR3 bases are TGTGCCAGCAGCGTAGATGCCCTAGCGGGAGGGAAGATGGGAAGCTCCTACGAGCAGTACTTC.

Only one count was recorded for this clone. The chain combines TRBV15 with TRBJ2-5; a weak D match, TRBD1 (6 bases). The length of the CDR3 is 12 residues. V was pared by 9 bases and J by 2 bases, with 10 bases between. From germline, CDR1 is LNHNV and CDR2 YYDKDF (reference sequence). CDR3 in DNA: TGTGCCACGAACAGGGATCAAGAGACCCAGTACTTC. It codes for CATNRDQETQYF.

The gene calls are TRBV10-1 and TRBJ2-3; 7 bases fit TRBD2. The length of the CDR3 is 15 residues. With 0 bases clipped from V and 6 bases from J, the junction kept 6 bases outside the gene matches. The germline V gene has CDR1 WNHNN and CDR2 SYGVQD (reference sequence). The DNA for the CDR3 is TGCGCCAGCAGTGAGTCGAGACTAGCCAGTGATACGCAGTATTTT. This encodes CASSESRLASDTQYF.

The chain couples TRBV7-8 to TRBJ2-1; D perhaps matches TRBD1 (5 bases). This CDR3 has 16 amino acids. Trimming left V 5 bases short and J 0 bases short, with 14 bases between. CDR1 SGHVS and CDR2 FQNEAQ come from the germline V gene. CDR3 DNA: TGTGCCAGCAGCCAGGGCGGATATAGCTCCTACAATGAGCAGTTCTTC. Its translation is CASSQGGYSSYNEQFF.

The rearrangement uses TRBV7-9 and TRBJ1-2, with 7 positions matching TRBD1. Germline CDR1 SEHNR, CDR2 FQNEAQ (reference sequence). This CDR3 has 15 residues. V trimming: 3 bases; J trimming: 6 bases; junction bases outside the gene matches: 10. DNA of the CDR3: TGTGCCAGCAGCTTTGGGTACACAGGGGCGGATGGCTACACCTTC. Translated, it gives CASSFGYTGADGYTF.

Only a few counts were recorded for this clone. The chain carries TRBV5-1 and TRBJ1-2; 9 nucleotides agree with TRBD1. The germline gives CDR1 SGHRS, CDR2 YFSETQ. Trimming cost V 0 bases and J 6 bases; bases outside gene matches: 9. The CDR3 runs 16 residues. The CDR3 coding sequence is TGCGCCAGCAGCTTGGGGGGACAGGGCCGAACGGATGGCTACACCTTC. This encodes CASSLGGQGRTDGYTF. Supplemented by reference TRBV5-1 and TRBJ1-2, the full variable domain reads KAGVTQTPRYLIKTRGQQVTLSCSPISGHRSVSWYQQTPGQGLQFLFEYFSETQRNKGNFPGRFSGRQFSNSRSEMNVSTLELGDSALYLCASSLGGQGRTDGYTFGSGTRLTVV.

The CDR3 coding sequence is TGTGCCAGCAGGGTACTGGGGGAAAAACTGTTTTTT. Amino acids: CASRVLGEKLFF. The rearrangement joins TRBV11-2 to TRBJ1-4; no clear D gene. The CDR3 has 12 amino acids. Germline V CDR1 and CDR2: SGHAT, FQNNGV. Trimming removed 6 bases at V and 8 bases at J, with 10 bases between. Full variable domain (outside the CDR3, taken from reference TRBV11-2 and TRBJ1-4): EAGVAQSPRYKIIEKRQSVAFWCNPISGHATLYWYQQILGQGPKLLIQFQNNGVVDDSQLPKDRFSAERLKGVDSTLKIQPAKLEDSAVYLCASRVLGEKLFFGSGTQLSVL.

The chain recombines TRBV6-5 with TRBJ1-3, with D possibly being TRBD1 (5 bases). The CDR3 spans 14 residues. V was pared by 7 bases and J by 2 bases, with 12 bases between. CDR1 is MNHEY and CDR2 is SVGAGI in the germline V gene. CDR3 amino acids: CASTPGGAGNTIYF. The DNA of the CDR3 is TGTGCCAGCACTCCGGGAGGGGCTGGAAACACCATATATTTT.

This clone has only a few counts. The V call is TRBV6-1, the J call TRBJ2-2; D not certain. V was clipped by 0 bases and J by 5 bases, with 10 bases between them. Germline CDR1 is MNHNS and CDR2 is SASEGT. The CDR3 runs to 15 residues. The CDR3 loop is CASSEAEGWTGELFF. As DNA, the CDR3 is TGTGCCAGCAGTGAAGCTGAAGGCTGGACCGGGGAGCTGTTTTTT.

The chain links TRBV4-2 to TRBJ2-1, with 7 bases that match TRBD1. The CDR3 is 15 amino acids. The germline gives CDR1 LGHNA, CDR2 YNFKEQ. J lost 6 bases, V lost 2 bases, and 7 bases had no gene match. The CDR3 is CASSQRGGQLNEQFF. CDR3 nucleotide sequence: TGTGCCAGCAGCCAAAGAGGGGGCCAGCTCAATGAGCAGTTCTTC.

The rearrangement links TRBV19 to TRBJ1-1; perhaps TRBD1 as D (6 bases). The CDR3 sequence is 14 residues long. Looked up from germline, CDR1 is LNHDA and CDR2 is SQIVND (reference sequence). The ends were cut back, 7 bases at V and 1 base at J, with 13 bases in the middle. The CDR3 DNA is TGTGCCAGTAACCGACAGGTGGAGAACACTGAAGCTTTCTTT. Translating gives CASNRQVENTEAFF.